The 10 T cell receptor beta chains below come from one sample, sequenced in a study of T cells in Graves' hyperthyroidism and ophthalmopathy. Using RNA transcripts as the source, TCR beta CDR3 regions were amplified. In the first-round RT-PCR of the TCR CDR3, the HTBI primer set was used. TCRdb analysed the multiplex PCR reads with MiXCR anew, one entry per CDR3 protein. Of some 500,000 distinct CDR3 sequences detected, approximately 24% appear once; the ten largest clones hold about 11%. Sequencing was performed on blood. The receptor set was obtained from a woman in her thirties with Graves' ophthalmopathy.

This clonotype was seen many times. This chain links TRBV6-1 with TRBJ2-7; 9 nucleotides align to TRBD2. V lost 6 bases to trimming and J lost 3 bases; unmatched junction nucleotides: 9. The CDR3 is made up of 15 amino acids. Germline V gene sequence: CDR1 MNHNS, CDR2 SASEGT. The DNA for the CDR3 is TGTGCCAGCAGGATGACTAGCGGACGATACTACGAGCAGTACTTC. Its protein is CASRMTSGRYYEQYF.

This clonotype was seen many times. The rearrangement links TRBV3-1 to TRBJ2-5, with D possibly TRBD1 on 5 matching bases. The CDR3 is made up of 15 amino acids. Germline V gives CDR1 LGHDT, CDR2 YNNKEL (reference sequence). V was pared by 0 bases and J by 4 bases, with 12 bases between. The CDR3 DNA reads as TGTGCCAGCAGCCAAGATAGATACCAGGGAGAGACCCAGTACTTC. Its translation: CASSQDRYQGETQYF.

The rearrangement links TRBV6-1 to TRBJ2-7, with a tentative D call TRBD1 (5 bases). This CDR3 contains 15 residues. Trimming removed 5 bases from V and 1 base from J, with 15 bases in between. The germline gives CDR1 MNHNS, CDR2 SASEGT. This CDR3 reads CASSTQGLGSYEQYF. The CDR3 DNA follows: TGTGCCAGCAGTACGCAGGGTCTAGGGTCCTACGAGCAGTACTTC.

This clonotype turned up a few times. The chain has TRBV5-1 and TRBJ1-1; weak D call: TRBD1 (6 bases). The ends were cut back, 1 base at V and 0 bases at J, with 19 bases in the middle. CDR3 length: 18 amino acids. CDR1 SGHRS and CDR2 YFSETQ come from the germline V gene. The CDR3 loop is CASSLTGQRLLMNTEAFF. CDR3 nucleotide sequence: TGCGCCAGCAGCTTGACCGGACAGAGACTCTTGATGAACACTGAAGCTTTCTTT.

This clonotype was counted many times. CDR3 nucleotides: TGTGCCAGCAGCCAAGGGACAGGGGGCGCGATGAACACTGAAGCTTTCTTT. It codes for CASSQGTGGAMNTEAFF. The chain combines TRBV14 with TRBJ1-1; TRBD1 matches at 11 bases. CDR1 is SGHDN and CDR2 is FVKESK in the germline V gene. The J segment lost 0 bases and the V segment lost 1 base, leaving 4 bases of the junction unmatched. CDR3 length: 17 amino acids.

This clonotype appeared many times. The V gene is TRBV20-1, the J gene TRBJ2-5; D tentatively reads TRBD1 or TRBD2 (5 bases each). The CDR3 covers 15 residues. CDR1 and CDR2 from the germline V gene are DFQATT and SNEGSKA (reference sequence). The ends were cut back, 6 bases at V and 1 base at J, with 18 bases in the middle. The CDR3 here is CSATGPSNPQETQYF. The CDR3 nucleotides read TGCAGTGCAACGGGACCAAGCAATCCCCAAGAGACCCAGTACTTC.

In its sample, this clonotype was seen many times. The V gene is TRBV20-1, the J gene TRBJ2-4; D is uncertain. CDR3 size: 14 residues. The germline V and J ends were trimmed by 3 bases and 0 bases, with 9 bases remaining between them. Germline-derived CDR1 and CDR2 are DFQATT and SNEGSKA (reference sequence). Here the CDR3 reads CSASEELAKNIQYF. The CDR3 DNA reads as TGCAGTGCTAGCGAGGAGCTAGCCAAAAACATTCAGTACTTC.

The chain has TRBV5-1 and TRBJ1-1; unclear D gene. CDR1 SGHRS and CDR2 YFSETQ come from the germline V gene. The V end lost 0 bases, the J end lost 1 base, and 13 bases lay between the germline ends. This CDR3 comprises 16 residues. This chain's CDR3 is CASSLVGLFANTEAFF. The CDR3 DNA is TGCGCCAGCAGCTTGGTTGGACTATTCGCGAACACTGAAGCTTTCTTT.

The genes are TRBV15 and TRBJ1-5; 10 bases align to TRBD1. This CDR3 has 16 amino acids. Trimming cost V 1 base and J 6 bases; bases outside gene matches: 6. Per the germline V gene, CDR1 is LNHNV and CDR2 is YYDKDF (reference sequence). Here the CDR3 reads CATSRVKGQGTQPQHF. Written as DNA, the CDR3 is TGTGCCACCAGCAGAGTTAAGGGACAGGGGACTCAGCCCCAGCATTTT.

This sequence joins TRBV30 and TRBJ1-1, with D perhaps TRBD1 (6 bases). With 0 bases removed from V and 1 base from J, the gap between germline ends came to 12 bases. This CDR3 is built from 15 residues. In germline, CDR1 is GTSNPN, CDR2 SVGIG (reference sequence). The CDR3 spells CAWSVRTVWNTEAFF. CDR3 bases: TGTGCCTGGAGTGTACGGACAGTTTGGAACACTGAAGCTTTCTTT.